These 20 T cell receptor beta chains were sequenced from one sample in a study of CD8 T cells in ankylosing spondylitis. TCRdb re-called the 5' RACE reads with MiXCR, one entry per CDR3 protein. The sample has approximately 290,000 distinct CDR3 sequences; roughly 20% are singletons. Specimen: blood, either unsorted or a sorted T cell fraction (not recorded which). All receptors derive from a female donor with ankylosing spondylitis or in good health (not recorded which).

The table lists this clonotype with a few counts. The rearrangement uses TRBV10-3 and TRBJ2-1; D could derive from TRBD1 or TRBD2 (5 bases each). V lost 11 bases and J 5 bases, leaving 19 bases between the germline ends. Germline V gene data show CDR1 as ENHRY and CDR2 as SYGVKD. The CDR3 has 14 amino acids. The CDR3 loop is CAVGDQAPHNEQFF. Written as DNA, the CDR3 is TGTGCCGTCGGGGACCAAGCACCCCACAATGAGCAGTTCTTC.

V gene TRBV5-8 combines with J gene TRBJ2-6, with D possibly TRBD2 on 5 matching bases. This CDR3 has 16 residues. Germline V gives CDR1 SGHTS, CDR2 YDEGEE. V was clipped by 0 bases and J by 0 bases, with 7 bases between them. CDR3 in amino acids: CASSLARDSGANVLTF. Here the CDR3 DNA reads TGTGCCAGCAGCTTGGCCCGGGACTCTGGGGCCAACGTCCTGACTTTC.

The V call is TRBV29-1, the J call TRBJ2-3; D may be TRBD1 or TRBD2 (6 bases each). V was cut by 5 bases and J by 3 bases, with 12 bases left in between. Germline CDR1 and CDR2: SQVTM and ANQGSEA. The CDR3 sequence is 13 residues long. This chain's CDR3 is CSVWGAGTDTQYF. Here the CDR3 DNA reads TGCAGCGTTTGGGGGGCTGGAACAGATACGCAGTATTTT.

CDR3 nucleotide sequence: TGTGCCAGCAGCCAAGCTATACAGCTTGAGCAGTTCTTC. It translates to CASSQAIQLEQFF. V usage is TRBV3-1 and J usage is TRBJ2-1; D unclear. Trimming cost V 1 base and J 9 bases, with 10 bases left between them. Germline values: CDR1 LGHDT, CDR2 YNNKEL (reference sequence). This CDR3 is 13 amino acids long.

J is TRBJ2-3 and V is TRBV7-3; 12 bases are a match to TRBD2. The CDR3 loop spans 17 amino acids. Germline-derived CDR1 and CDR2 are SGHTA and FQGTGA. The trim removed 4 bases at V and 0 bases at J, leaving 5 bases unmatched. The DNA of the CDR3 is TGTGCCAGCAGCTCCCCCGGGACTAGCGGGAGCACAGATACGCAGTATTTT. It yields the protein CASSSPGTSGSTDTQYF.

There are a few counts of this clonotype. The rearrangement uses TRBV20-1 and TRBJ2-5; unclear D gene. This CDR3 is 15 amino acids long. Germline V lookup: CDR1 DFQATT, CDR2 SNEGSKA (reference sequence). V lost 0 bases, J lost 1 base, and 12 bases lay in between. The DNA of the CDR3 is TGCAGTGCTAGAGATCCCGGCACAGCCCAAGAGACCCAGTACTTC. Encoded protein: CSARDPGTAQETQYF.

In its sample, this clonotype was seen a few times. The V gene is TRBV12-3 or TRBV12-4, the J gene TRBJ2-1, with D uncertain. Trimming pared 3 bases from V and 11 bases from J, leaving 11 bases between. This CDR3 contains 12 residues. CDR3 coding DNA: TGTGCCAGCAGTTTCGCCAGTCGTAAGCAGTTCTTC. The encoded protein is CASSFASRKQFF.

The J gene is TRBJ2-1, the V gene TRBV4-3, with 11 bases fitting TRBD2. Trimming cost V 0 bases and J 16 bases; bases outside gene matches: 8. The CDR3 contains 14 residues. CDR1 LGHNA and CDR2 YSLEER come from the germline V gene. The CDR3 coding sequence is TGCGCCAGCAGCCAAGAACCTATAGCGGGAGGGGGTTTCTTC. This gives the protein CASSQEPIAGGGFF.

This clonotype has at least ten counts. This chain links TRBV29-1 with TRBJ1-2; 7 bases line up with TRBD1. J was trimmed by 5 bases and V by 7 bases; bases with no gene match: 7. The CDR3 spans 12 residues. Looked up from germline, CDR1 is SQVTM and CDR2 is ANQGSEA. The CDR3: CSDRQGLYGYTF. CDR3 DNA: TGCAGCGATAGACAGGGTCTATATGGCTACACCTTC. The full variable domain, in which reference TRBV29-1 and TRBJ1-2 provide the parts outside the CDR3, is SAVISQKPSRDICQRGTSLTIQCQVDSQVTMMFWYRQQPGQSLTLIATANQGSEATYESGFVIDKFPISRPNLTFSTLTVSNMSPEDSSIYLCSDRQGLYGYTFGSGTRLTVV.

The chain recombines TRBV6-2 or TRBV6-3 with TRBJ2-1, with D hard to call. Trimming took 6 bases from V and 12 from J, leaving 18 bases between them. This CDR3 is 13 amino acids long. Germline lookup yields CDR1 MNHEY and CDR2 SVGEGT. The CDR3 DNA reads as TGTGCCAGCAGGGATACTGACGTCTATTTGCAGTTCTTC. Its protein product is CASRDTDVYLQFF.

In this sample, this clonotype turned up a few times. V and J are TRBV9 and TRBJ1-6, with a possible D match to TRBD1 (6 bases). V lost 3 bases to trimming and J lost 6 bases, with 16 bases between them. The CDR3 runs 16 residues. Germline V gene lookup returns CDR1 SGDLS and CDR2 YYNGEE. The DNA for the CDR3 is TGTGCCAGCAGCGCCCGGGACATCGGTTCTAATTCACCCCTCCACTTT. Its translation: CASSARDIGSNSPLHF.

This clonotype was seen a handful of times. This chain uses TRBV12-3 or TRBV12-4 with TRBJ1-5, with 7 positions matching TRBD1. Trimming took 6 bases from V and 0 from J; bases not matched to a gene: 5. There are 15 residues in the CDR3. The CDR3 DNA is TGTGCCAGCAGCGTAACAGGGGATAGCAATCAGCCCCAGCATTTT. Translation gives CASSVTGDSNQPQHF.

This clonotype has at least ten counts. DNA for the CDR3: TGTGCCAGCAGTCGGGACAGGGGCAATCAGCCCCAGCATTTT. Amino acid sequence: CASSRDRGNQPQHF. V usage is TRBV7-2 and J usage is TRBJ1-5; 9 bases fit TRBD1. The CDR3 has 14 amino acids. The trim removed 6 bases at V and 2 bases at J, leaving 2 bases unmatched. The V gene's germline CDR1 is SGHTA and CDR2 FQGNSA. The entire variable domain, with the rest obtained from reference TRBV7-2 and TRBJ1-5, is as follows: GAGVSQSPSNKVTEKGKDVELRCDPISGHTALYWYRQSLGQGLEFLIYFQGNSAPDKSGLPSDRFSAERTGGSVSTLTIQRTQQEDSAVYLCASSRDRGNQPQHFGDGTRLSIL.

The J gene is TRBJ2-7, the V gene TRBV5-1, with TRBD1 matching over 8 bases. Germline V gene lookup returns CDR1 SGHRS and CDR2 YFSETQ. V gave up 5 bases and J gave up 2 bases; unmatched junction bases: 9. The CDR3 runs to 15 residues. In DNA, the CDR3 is TGCGCCAGCAGTCCCGACAGGGGATCCACCTACGAGCAGTACTTC. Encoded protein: CASSPDRGSTYEQYF. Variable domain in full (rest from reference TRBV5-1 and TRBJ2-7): KAGVTQTPRYLIKTRGQQVTLSCSPISGHRSVSWYQQTPGQGLQFLFEYFSETQRNKGNFPGRFSGRQFSNSRSEMNVSTLELGDSALYLCASSPDRGSTYEQYFGPGTRLTVT.

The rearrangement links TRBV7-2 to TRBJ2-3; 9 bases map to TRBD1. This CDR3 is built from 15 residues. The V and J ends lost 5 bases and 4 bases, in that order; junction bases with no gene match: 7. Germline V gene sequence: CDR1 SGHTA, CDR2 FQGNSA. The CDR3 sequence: CASSHRGLGPDTQYF. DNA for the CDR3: TGTGCCAGCAGCCACAGGGGGCTCGGTCCAGATACGCAGTATTTT.

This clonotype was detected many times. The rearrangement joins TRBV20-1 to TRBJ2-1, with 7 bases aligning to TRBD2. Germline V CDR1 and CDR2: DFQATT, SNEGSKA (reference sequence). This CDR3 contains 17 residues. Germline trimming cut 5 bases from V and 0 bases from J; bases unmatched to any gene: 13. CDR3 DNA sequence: TGCAGTGCTCCGGGGGGTTGGACTTCGAGCTCCTACAATGAGCAGTTCTTC. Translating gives CSAPGGWTSSSYNEQFF.

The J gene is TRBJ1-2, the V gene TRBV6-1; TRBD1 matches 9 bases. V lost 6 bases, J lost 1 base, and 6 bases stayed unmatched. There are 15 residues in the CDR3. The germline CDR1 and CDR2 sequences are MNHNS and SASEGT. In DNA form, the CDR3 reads TGTGCCAGCAGCCAGACAGGGGGGCTTAACTATGGCTACACCTTC. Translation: CASSQTGGLNYGYTF.

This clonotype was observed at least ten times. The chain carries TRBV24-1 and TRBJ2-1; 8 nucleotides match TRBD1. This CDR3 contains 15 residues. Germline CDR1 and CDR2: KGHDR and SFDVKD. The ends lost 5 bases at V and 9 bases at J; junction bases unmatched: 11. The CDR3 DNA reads TGTGCCACCAGTGTCGCGGACAGGGAGGTTGGTGAGCAGTTCTTC. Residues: CATSVADREVGEQFF.

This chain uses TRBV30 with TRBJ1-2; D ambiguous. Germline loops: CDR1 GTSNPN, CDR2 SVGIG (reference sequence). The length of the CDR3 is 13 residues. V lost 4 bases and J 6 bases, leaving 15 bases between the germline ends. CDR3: CAWIQVGYDGYTF. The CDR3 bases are TGTGCCTGGATCCAGGTCGGTTATGATGGCTACACCTTC.

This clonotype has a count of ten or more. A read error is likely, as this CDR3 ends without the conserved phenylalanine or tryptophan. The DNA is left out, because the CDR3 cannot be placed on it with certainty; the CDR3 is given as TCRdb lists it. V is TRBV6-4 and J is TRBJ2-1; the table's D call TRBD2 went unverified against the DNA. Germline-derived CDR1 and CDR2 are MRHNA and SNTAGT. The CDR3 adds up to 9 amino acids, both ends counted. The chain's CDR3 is CASPIAALL.